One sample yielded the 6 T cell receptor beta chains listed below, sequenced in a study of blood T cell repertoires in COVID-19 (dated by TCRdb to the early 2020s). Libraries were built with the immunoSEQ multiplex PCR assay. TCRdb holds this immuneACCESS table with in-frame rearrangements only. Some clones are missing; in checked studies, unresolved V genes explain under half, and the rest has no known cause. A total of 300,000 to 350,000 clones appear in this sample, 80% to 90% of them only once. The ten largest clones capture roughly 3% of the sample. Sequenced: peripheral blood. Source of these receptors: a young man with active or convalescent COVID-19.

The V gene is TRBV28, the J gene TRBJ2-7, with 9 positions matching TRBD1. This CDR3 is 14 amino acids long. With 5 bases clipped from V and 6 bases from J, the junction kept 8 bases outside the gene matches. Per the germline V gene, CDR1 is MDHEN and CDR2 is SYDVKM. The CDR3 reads CASSGTGTGSEQYF. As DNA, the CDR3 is TGTGCCAGCAGTGGTACCGGGACAGGGAGCGAGCAGTACTTC.

The CDR3 here is CASSQVGGTKETQYF. The CDR3 DNA follows: TGCGCCAGCAGCCAAGTGGGGGGAACCAAAGAGACCCAGTACTTC. The chain couples TRBV4-1 to TRBJ2-5, with D possibly matching TRBD2 (6 bases). The CDR3 contains 15 residues. Germline V gene lookup returns CDR1 MGHRA and CDR2 YSYEKL. V was trimmed by 1 base and J by 3 bases, leaving 12 bases between them.

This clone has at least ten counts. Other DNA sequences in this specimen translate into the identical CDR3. CDR3 nucleotide sequence: TGCGCCAGCAGCTGGACGGGGGGTTTGAGCTCCTACGAGCAGTACTTC. It is translated as CASSWTGGLSSYEQYF. The chain combines TRBV5-1 with TRBJ2-7; 7 bases agree with TRBD2. Germline loops: CDR1 SGHRS, CDR2 YFSETQ. The CDR3 is 16 residues long. V trimming: 3 bases; J trimming: 0 bases; junction bases outside the gene matches: 9.

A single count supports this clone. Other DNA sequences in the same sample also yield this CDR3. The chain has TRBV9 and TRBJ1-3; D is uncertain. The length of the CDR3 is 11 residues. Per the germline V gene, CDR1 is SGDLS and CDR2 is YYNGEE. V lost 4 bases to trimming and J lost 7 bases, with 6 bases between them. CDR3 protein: CASSSRNTIYF. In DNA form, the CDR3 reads TGTGCCAGCAGCTCGCGTAACACCATATATTTT.

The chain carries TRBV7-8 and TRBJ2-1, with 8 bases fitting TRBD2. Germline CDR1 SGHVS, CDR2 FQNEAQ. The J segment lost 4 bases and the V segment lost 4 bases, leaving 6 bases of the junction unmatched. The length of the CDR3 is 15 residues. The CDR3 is CASSWTGGPYNEQFF. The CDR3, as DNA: TGTGCCAGCAGCTGGACGGGGGGGCCTTACAATGAGCAGTTCTTC.

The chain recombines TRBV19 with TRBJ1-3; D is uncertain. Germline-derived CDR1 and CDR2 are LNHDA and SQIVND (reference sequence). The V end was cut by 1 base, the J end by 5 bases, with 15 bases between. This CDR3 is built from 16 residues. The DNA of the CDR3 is TGTGCCAGTAGTATAGCTCGCAACTCTAGGCGAAACACCATATATTTT. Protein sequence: CASSIARNSRRNTIYF.